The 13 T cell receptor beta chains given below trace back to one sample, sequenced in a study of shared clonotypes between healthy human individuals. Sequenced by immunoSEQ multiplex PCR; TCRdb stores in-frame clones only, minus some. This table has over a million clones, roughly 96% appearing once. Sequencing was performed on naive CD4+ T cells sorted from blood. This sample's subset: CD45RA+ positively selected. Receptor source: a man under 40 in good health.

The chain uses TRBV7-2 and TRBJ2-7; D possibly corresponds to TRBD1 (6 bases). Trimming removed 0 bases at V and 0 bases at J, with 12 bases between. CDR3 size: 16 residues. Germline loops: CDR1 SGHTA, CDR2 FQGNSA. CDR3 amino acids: CASSLAGTKGSYEQYF. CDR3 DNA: TGTGCCAGCAGCTTAGCTGGGACAAAGGGCTCCTACGAGCAGTACTTC.

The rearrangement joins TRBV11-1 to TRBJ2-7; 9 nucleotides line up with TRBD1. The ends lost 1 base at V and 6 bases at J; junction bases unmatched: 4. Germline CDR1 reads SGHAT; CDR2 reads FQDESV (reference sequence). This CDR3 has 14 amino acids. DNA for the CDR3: TGTGCCAGCAGCTTAGGGGACAGGGCCGGCGAGCAGTACTTC. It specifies CASSLGDRAGEQYF.

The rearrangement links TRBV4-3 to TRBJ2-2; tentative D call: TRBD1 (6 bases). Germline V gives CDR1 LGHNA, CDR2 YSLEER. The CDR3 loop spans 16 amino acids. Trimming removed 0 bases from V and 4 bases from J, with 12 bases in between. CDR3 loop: CASSQDPGAGTGELFF. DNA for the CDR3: TGCGCCAGCAGCCAAGACCCAGGGGCGGGCACCGGGGAGCTGTTTTTT.

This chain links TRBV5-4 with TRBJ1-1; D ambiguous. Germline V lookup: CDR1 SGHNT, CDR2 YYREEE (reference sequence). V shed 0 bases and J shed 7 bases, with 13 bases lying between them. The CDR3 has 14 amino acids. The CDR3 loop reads CASSLGEGLLEAFF. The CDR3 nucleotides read TGTGCCAGCAGCTTGGGGGAGGGCCTTCTTGAAGCTTTCTTT.

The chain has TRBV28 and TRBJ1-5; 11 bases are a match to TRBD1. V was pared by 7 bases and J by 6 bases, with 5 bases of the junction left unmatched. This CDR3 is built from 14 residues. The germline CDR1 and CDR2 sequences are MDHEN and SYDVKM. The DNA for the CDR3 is TGTGCCAGCACCGGACAGGGGGCCGTTCAGCCCCAGCATTTT. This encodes CASTGQGAVQPQHF.

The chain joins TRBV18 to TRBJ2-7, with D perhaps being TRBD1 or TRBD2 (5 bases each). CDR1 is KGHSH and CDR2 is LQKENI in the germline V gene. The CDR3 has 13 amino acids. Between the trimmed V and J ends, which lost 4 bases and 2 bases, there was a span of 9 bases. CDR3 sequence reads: CASSQLGAYEQYF. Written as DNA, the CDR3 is TGTGCCAGCTCACAACTAGGGGCCTACGAGCAGTACTTC.

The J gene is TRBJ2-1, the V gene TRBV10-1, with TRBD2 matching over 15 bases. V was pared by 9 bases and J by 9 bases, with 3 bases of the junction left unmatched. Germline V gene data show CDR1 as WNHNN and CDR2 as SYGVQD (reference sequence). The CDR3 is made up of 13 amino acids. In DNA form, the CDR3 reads TGCGCCAGTAGGGGACTAGCGGGAGGTGAGCAGTTCTTC. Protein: CASRGLAGGEQFF.

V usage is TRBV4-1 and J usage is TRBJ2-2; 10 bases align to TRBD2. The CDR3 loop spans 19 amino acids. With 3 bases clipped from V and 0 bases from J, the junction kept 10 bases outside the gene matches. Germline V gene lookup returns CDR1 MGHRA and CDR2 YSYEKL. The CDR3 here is CASSHRYLAGETNTGELFF. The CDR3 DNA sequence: TGCGCCAGCAGCCACCGGTACCTAGCGGGAGAGACGAACACCGGGGAGCTGTTTTTT.

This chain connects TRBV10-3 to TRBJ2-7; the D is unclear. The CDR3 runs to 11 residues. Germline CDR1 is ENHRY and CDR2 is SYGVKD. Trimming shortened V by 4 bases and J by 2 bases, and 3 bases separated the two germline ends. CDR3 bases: TGTGCCATCAGTGGGGCCTACGAGCAGTACTTC. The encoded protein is CAISGAYEQYF.

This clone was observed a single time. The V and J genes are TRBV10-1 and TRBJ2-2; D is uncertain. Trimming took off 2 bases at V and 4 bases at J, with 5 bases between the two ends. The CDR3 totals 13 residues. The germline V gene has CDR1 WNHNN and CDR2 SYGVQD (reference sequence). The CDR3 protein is CASSESFTGELFF. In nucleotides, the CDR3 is TGCGCCAGCAGTGAGAGTTTCACCGGGGAGCTGTTTTTT.

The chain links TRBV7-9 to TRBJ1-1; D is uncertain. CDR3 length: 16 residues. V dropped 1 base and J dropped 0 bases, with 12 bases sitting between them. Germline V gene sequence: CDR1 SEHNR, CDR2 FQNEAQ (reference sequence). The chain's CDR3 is CASSLEPRTVNTEAFF. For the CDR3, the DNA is TGTGCCAGCAGCTTAGAGCCCCGGACGGTGAACACTGAAGCTTTCTTT.

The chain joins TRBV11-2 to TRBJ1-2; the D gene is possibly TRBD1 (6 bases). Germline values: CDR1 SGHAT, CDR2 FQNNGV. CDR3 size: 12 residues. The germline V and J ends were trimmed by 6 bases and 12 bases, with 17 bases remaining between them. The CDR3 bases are TGTGCCAGCAGGCACCGCGGGGACATCAACACCTTC. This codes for CASRHRGDINTF.

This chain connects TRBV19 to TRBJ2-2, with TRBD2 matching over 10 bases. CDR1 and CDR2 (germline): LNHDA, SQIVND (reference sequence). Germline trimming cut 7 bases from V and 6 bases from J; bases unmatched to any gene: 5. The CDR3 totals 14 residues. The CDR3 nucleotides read TGTGCCAGTAATGAGCGGGAGGGCGCCGGGGAGCTGTTTTTT. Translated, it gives CASNEREGAGELFF.